These T cell receptor beta chains were read from a single sample in a study of blood T cell repertoires in COVID-19. Assay used: immunoSEQ multiplex PCR; TCRdb lists only in-frame clones, some missing. The sample has roughly 70,000 clones, 70% to 90% seen once; the top ten hold around 6.4%. The sequencing sample was made of peripheral blood. The receptors stem from a woman aged 70-85 years with acute or convalescent COVID-19. Each CDR3 is given with its conserved first and last residue. Each record gives: D gene, J gene, V gene, CDR3 protein. The D gene is left open where the match is weak.

D gene: TRBD2
J gene: TRBJ2-7
V gene: TRBV18
CDR3 protein: CASSPRGSGAPLSYEQYF

D gene: NA
J gene: TRBJ1-5
V gene: TRBV27
CDR3 protein: CASSRQNQPQHF

D gene: TRBD1
J gene: TRBJ1-1
V gene: TRBV5-1
CDR3 protein: CASSLEGARGHAEAFF

D gene: TRBD2
J gene: TRBJ2-3
V gene: TRBV30
CDR3 protein: CAWRGTSGRTDTQYF

D gene: TRBD1
J gene: TRBJ1-6
V gene: TRBV7-6
CDR3 protein: CASSLTTGVGLSPLHF

D gene: TRBD1
J gene: TRBJ2-7
V gene: TRBV19
CDR3 protein: CASSIRTGALEQYF

D gene: NA
J gene: TRBJ1-1
V gene: TRBV29-1
CDR3 protein: CSVDNRRNTEAFF

D gene: TRBD1
J gene: TRBJ1-2
V gene: TRBV11-2
CDR3 protein: CASSPGTGVGYTF

D gene: NA
J gene: TRBJ1-2
V gene: TRBV4-3
CDR3 protein: CASSLAGYANGYTF

D gene: NA
J gene: TRBJ2-7
V gene: TRBV7-2
CDR3 protein: CASSFTGSEQYF

D gene: TRBD1
J gene: TRBJ1-2
V gene: TRBV11-2
CDR3 protein: CASSLLGQGRNGYTF

D gene: NA
J gene: TRBJ1-4
V gene: TRBV7-9
CDR3 protein: CASSLGDRGYEKLFF

D gene: NA
J gene: TRBJ1-1
V gene: TRBV11-3
CDR3 protein: CASSLGGSGEAFF

D gene: NA
J gene: TRBJ1-1
V gene: TRBV19
CDR3 protein: CASRPPLEDTEAFF

D gene: TRBD1
J gene: TRBJ1-3
V gene: TRBV7-8
CDR3 protein: CASSLGQGVMAGNTIYF

D gene: NA
J gene: TRBJ2-3
V gene: TRBV5-1
CDR3 protein: CASSSLQGGTDTQYF

D gene: TRBD1
J gene: TRBJ2-7
V gene: TRBV5-1
CDR3 protein: CASSLKGQSSYEQYF

D gene: NA
J gene: TRBJ2-3
V gene: TRBV3-1/TRBV3-2
CDR3 protein: CASSHATSTDTQYF

D gene: NA
J gene: TRBJ1-1
V gene: TRBV7-2
CDR3 protein: CASSFLGAEAEAFF

D gene: TRBD1
J gene: TRBJ1-1
V gene: TRBV28
CDR3 protein: CASSLPGQGASFF

D gene: NA
J gene: TRBJ2-5
V gene: TRBV5-4
CDR3 protein: CASSLDRTFQETQYF

D gene: TRBD1
J gene: TRBJ1-1
V gene: TRBV20-1
CDR3 protein: CTGGQAPEAFF

D gene: TRBD1
J gene: TRBJ1-5
V gene: TRBV7-9
CDR3 protein: CASSGMGQGEVSNQPQHF

D gene: TRBD2
J gene: TRBJ2-1
V gene: TRBV19
CDR3 protein: CASSMLALAGGYEQFF

D gene: TRBD1
J gene: TRBJ1-1
V gene: TRBV28
CDR3 protein: CASSSPGGPAFF

D gene: TRBD1
J gene: TRBJ1-1
V gene: TRBV12-3/TRBV12-4
CDR3 protein: CASISTGGTEAFF

D gene: NA
J gene: TRBJ1-2
V gene: TRBV2
CDR3 protein: CASSEALWTALTF

D gene: NA
J gene: TRBJ1-1
V gene: TRBV12-3/TRBV12-4
CDR3 protein: CASSWYSEAFF

D gene: TRBD1
J gene: TRBJ2-2
V gene: TRBV4-1
CDR3 protein: CASSQEMDRLNGGELFF

D gene: NA
J gene: TRBJ2-7
V gene: TRBV30
CDR3 protein: CAWRPSSYEQYF

D gene: TRBD1
J gene: TRBJ1-2
V gene: TRBV5-6
CDR3 protein: CASSLGQGGEGYTF

D gene: NA
J gene: TRBJ1-1
V gene: TRBV29-1
CDR3 protein: CSVQRTEAFF

D gene: NA
J gene: TRBJ1-4
V gene: TRBV28
CDR3 protein: CASSPPRGSPSGKLFF

D gene: NA
J gene: TRBJ2-6
V gene: TRBV4-2
CDR3 protein: CASSQVGIRGNGANVLTF

D gene: NA
J gene: TRBJ1-1
V gene: TRBV7-2
CDR3 protein: CASSLLREATEAFF

D gene: NA
J gene: TRBJ1-5
V gene: TRBV4-1
CDR3 protein: CASSQDRGSNQPQHF

D gene: NA
J gene: TRBJ1-1
V gene: TRBV14
CDR3 protein: CASSLLSGMNTEAFF

D gene: TRBD2
J gene: TRBJ2-1
V gene: TRBV5-6
CDR3 protein: CASSLRGLVYNEQFF

D gene: NA
J gene: TRBJ1-6
V gene: TRBV12-5
CDR3 protein: CASGTSGRSSPLHF

D gene: NA
J gene: TRBJ2-2
V gene: TRBV27
CDR3 protein: CASGSQVNTGELFF